This TCR beta chain came from a study of T-cell reconstitution after alpha-beta-depleted transplantation in children. The library targeted TCRbeta and was prepared with unique molecular identifiers. Each CDR3 protein gets one entry after TCRdb re-called the PCR reads with MiXCR. The sample shows approximately 400,000 distinct CDR3 sequences, roughly 10% of them seen only once. After removal of 2 bases from V and 5 bases from J, the junction contained 8 bases not matched to a gene. The CDR3 runs 16 residues. Germline V gene sequence: CDR1 SEHNR, CDR2 FQNEAQ (reference sequence). The receptor's source is a human donor who donated a stem cell graft to a child with acute myeloid leukemia. V is TRBV7-9 and J is TRBJ2-1; 8 nucleotides line up with TRBD2. Sample: PBMCs from the stem cell graft donor, taken from the stem cell graft. The CDR3 loop is CASSLRSGSSNNEQFF. The CDR3, as DNA: TGTGCCAGCAGCTTACGCAGCGGGAGTAGCAACAATGAGCAGTTCTTC.